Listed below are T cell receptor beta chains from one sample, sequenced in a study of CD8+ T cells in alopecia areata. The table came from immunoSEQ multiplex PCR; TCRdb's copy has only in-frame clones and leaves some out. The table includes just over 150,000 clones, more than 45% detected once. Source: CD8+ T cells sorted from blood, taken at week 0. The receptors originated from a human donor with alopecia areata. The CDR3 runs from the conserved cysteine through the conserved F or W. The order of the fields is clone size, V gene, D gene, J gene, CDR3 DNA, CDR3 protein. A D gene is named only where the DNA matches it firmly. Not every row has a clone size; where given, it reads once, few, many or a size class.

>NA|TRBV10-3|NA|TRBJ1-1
TGTGCCATCAGTGCCTCAGGGGACACTGAAGCTTTCTTT
CAISASGDTEAFF
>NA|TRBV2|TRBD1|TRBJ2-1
TGTGCCAGCAGTGTCGATACGGGACAGGGGCTCAATGAGCAGTTCTTC
CASSVDTGQGLNEQFF
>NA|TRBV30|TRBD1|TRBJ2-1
TGTGCCTGGAGTGGGGGACAGGTGAACAATGAGCAGTTCTTC
CAWSGGQVNNEQFF
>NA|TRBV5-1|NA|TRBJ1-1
TGCGCCAGCAGCTTCACAGGAGTGAACACTGAAGCTTTCTTT
CASSFTGVNTEAFF
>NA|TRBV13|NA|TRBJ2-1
TGTGCCAGCAGCTTAGAAGTCAGAAACAATGAGCAGTTCTTC
CASSLEVRNNEQFF
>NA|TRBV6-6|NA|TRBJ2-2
TGTGCCAGCAGAGACACCGGGGAGCTGTTTTTT
CASRDTGELFF
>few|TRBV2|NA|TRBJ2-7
TGTGCCAGCAGTGAGGGAGGAGGGTTCCCCTACGAGCAGTACTTC
CASSEGGGFPYEQYF
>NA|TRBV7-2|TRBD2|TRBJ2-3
TGTGCCAGCAGCCTAAGGACTAGCGGGGGGCTCACAGATACGCAGTATTTT
CASSLRTSGGLTDTQYF
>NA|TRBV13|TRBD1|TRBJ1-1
TGTGCCAGCAGCAGGACAGGGGAAGCTTTCTTT
CASSRTGEAFF
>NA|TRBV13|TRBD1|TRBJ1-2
TGTGCCAGCAGCTCAAGAAATTTAGAGGACAGGGGGAGAGGCTACACCTTC
CASSSRNLEDRGRGYTF
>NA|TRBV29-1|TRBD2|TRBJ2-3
TGCAGCGTTGACGCTTACGTTAGCGGGGGAACAGATACGCAGTATTTT
CSVDAYVSGGTDTQYF
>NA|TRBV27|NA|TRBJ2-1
TGTGCCAGCAGCCTTGATAATGAGCAGTTCTTC
CASSLDNEQFF
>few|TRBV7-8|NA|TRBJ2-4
TGTGCCAGCAGCTCAGGGGATGGGATTCAGTACTTC
CASSSGDGIQYF
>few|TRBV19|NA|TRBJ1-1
TGTGCCAGTAGTATTGCACACCAGAACACTGAAGCTTTCTTT
CASSIAHQNTEAFF
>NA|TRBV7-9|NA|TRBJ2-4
TGTGCCAGCAGCTTAGTACAGAACCAAAACATTCAGTACTTC
CASSLVQNQNIQYF
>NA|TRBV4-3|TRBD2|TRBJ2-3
TGCGCCAGCAGCCCTGGGGGGGGATACACAGATACGCAGTATTTT
CASSPGGGYTDTQYF
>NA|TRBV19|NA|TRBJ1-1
TGTGCCAGTACCACTGGGACTATCGGGGGGAACACTGAAGCTTTCTTT
CASTTGTIGGNTEAFF
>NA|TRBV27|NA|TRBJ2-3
TGTGCCAGCAGTCTAGACACGGGTAGCACAGATACGCAGTATTTT
CASSLDTGSTDTQYF
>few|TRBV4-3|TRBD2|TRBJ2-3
TGCGCCAGCAGCCAAGAAGAGGCGGGGGTACTCACAGATACGCAGTATTTT
CASSQEEAGVLTDTQYF
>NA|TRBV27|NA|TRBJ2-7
TGTGCCAGCAAGGCGGCATCGGGCGGCTACGAGCAGTACTTC
CASKAASGGYEQYF
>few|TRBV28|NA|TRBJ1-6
TGTGCCAGCAGTCCCCTCGGGGCCGGACAGTCTACTCGGACACCCCTCCACTTT
CASSPLGAGQSTRTPLHF
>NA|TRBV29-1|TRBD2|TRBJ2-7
TGCAGCGTTGAGATAGCGGGTATCGGGAAGGACGAGCAGTACTTC
CSVEIAGIGKDEQYF
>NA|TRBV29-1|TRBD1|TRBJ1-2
TGCAGCGCCCGGGACAGGAATAACTATGGCTACACCTTC
CSARDRNNYGYTF
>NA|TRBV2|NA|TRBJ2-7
TGTGCCAGCAGTGATCTTTCGGACGAGCAGTACTTC
CASSDLSDEQYF
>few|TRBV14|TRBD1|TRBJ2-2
TGTGCCAGCAGCCTGACAGGGACCACCGGGGAGCTGTTTTTT
CASSLTGTTGELFF
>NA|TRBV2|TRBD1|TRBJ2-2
TGTGCCAGTAGGACAGGGGACAACACCGGGGAGCTGTTTTTT
CASRTGDNTGELFF